Shown below are 30 T cell receptor beta chains from a single sample sequenced in a study of blood T cell repertoires in COVID-19. Profiling relied on immunoSEQ multiplex PCR, and the TCRdb table lists in-frame clones only, not all of them. The table includes about 120,000 clones, roughly 90% detected once. Sequenced: peripheral blood. These receptors were collected from a woman in her fifties or sixties with COVID-19, enrolled during active disease.

This clone occurred a few times. This chain uses TRBV2 with TRBJ1-1; D not certain. CDR3 length equals 18 residues. The germline V gene has CDR1 SNHLY and CDR2 FYNNEI. Trimming cost V 2 bases and J 1 base, with 20 bases left between them. CDR3 residues: CASSESLKAELANTEAFF. The CDR3 bases are TGTGCCAGCAGTGAATCGCTAAAGGCGGAGCTGGCGAACACTGAAGCTTTCTTT.

The chain combines TRBV27 with TRBJ2-1; 7 bases align to TRBD2. The CDR3 loop spans 12 amino acids. The germline CDR1 and CDR2 sequences are MNHEY and SMNVEV (reference sequence). J lost 9 bases, V lost 1 base, and 0 bases had no gene match. This CDR3 reads CASSLWGGEQFF. CDR3 bases: TGTGCCAGCAGTTTATGGGGGGGTGAGCAGTTCTTC.

This clone was counted only a few times. The chain links TRBV2 to TRBJ2-7, with D possibly TRBD2 on 6 matching bases. The CDR3 is 13 amino acids. The V and J ends lost 8 bases and 0 bases respectively, with 11 bases between them. CDR1 and CDR2 from the germline V gene are SNHLY and FYNNEI. CDR3 nucleotides: TGTGCCAGCGGACTACCGAGCTCCTACGAGCAGTACTTC. As protein: CASGLPSSYEQYF.

This chain connects TRBV5-1 to TRBJ2-3; TRBD1 aligns across 8 bases. V dropped 4 bases and J dropped 4; count of bases not matched to a gene: 11. Looked up from germline, CDR1 is SGHRS and CDR2 is YFSETQ. The CDR3 spans 16 residues. The CDR3 DNA reads as TGCGCCAGCAGCGTATTGATGGACAGGGAAGCAGATACGCAGTATTTT. It is translated as CASSVLMDREADTQYF.

This rearrangement joins TRBV6-5 to TRBJ2-7, with TRBD1 identical over 7 bases. The germline gives CDR1 MNHEY, CDR2 SVGAGI. J was trimmed by 9 bases and V by 0 bases; bases with no gene match: 5. This CDR3 has 13 residues. CDR3 region: CASSYSQGMGQYF. The CDR3 nucleotides are TGTGCCAGCAGTTACTCACAGGGGATGGGGCAGTACTTC.

The J gene is TRBJ2-5, the V gene TRBV5-6; the match to TRBD2 covers 8 bases. Unmatched junction bases numbered 8, after V lost 0 bases and J lost 4 bases. This CDR3 spans 16 amino acids. Germline CDR1 reads SGHDT; CDR2 reads YYEEEE. For the CDR3, the DNA is TGTGCCAGCAGCTTGGTTGTAACGGGGGGGGCAGAGACCCAGTACTTC. Translated: CASSLVVTGGAETQYF. Looking up the rest from reference TRBV5-6 and TRBJ2-5 gives the full variable domain: DAGVTQSPTHLIKTRGQQVTLRCSPKSGHDTVSWYQQALGQGPQFIFQYYEEEERQRGNFPDRFSGHQFPNYSSELNVNALLLGDSALYLCASSLVVTGGAETQYFGPGTRLLVL.

The J gene is TRBJ1-3, the V gene TRBV5-1, with TRBD1 as a possible D gene (6 bases). This CDR3 spans 16 amino acids. Germline CDR1 SGHRS, CDR2 YFSETQ. V shed 3 bases and J shed 0 bases, with 13 bases lying between them. The CDR3 region is CASSSQGSVSGNTIYF. CDR3 DNA sequence: TGCGCCAGCAGCTCACAGGGATCAGTCTCTGGAAACACCATATATTTT.

J is TRBJ1-1 and V is TRBV10-3, with 9 bases fitting TRBD1. V was clipped by 4 bases and J by 1 base; unmatched bases: 1. The CDR3 extends over 14 amino acids. Germline loops: CDR1 ENHRY, CDR2 SYGVKD. CDR3 sequence reads: CAISVGQGNTEAFF. The CDR3 bases are TGTGCCATCAGTGTGGGACAGGGGAACACTGAAGCTTTCTTT.

The CDR3 protein is CASSEGLQNQPQHF. CDR3 bases: TGTGCCAGCAGTGAAGGCCTCCAGAATCAGCCCCAGCATTTT. V is TRBV2 and J is TRBJ1-5; D unresolved. This CDR3 spans 14 amino acids. Germline V gene lookup returns CDR1 SNHLY and CDR2 FYNNEI. V shed 1 base and J shed 4 bases, with 8 bases lying between them.

The chain's CDR3 is CASSALGGFQETQYF. In DNA form, the CDR3 reads TGTGCCAGCAGCGCCCTGGGGGGTTTCCAAGAGACCCAGTACTTC. This chain joins TRBV9 and TRBJ2-5, with D tentatively TRBD2 (6 bases). The V gene's germline CDR1 is SGDLS and CDR2 YYNGEE. Trimming took off 3 bases at V and 1 base at J, with 13 bases between the two ends. The CDR3 consists of 15 residues. The complete variable domain, with remaining parts taken from reference TRBV9 and TRBJ2-5, reads DSGVTQTPKHLITATGQRVTLRCSPRSGDLSVYWYQQSLDQGLQFLIQYYNGEERAKGNILERFSAQQFPDLHSELNLSSLELGDSALYFCASSALGGFQETQYFGPGTRLLVL.

V is TRBV6-2 or TRBV6-3 and J is TRBJ1-1; D gene uncertain. V lost 0 bases to trimming and J lost 1 base, with 6 bases between them. CDR1 is MNHEY and CDR2 is SVGEGT in the germline V gene. This CDR3 has 14 residues. The DNA for the CDR3 is TGTGCCAGCAGTTACTCCTACAGGAACACTGAAGCTTTCTTT. Its protein is CASSYSYRNTEAFF.

V gene TRBV7-9 combines with J gene TRBJ2-7; no clear D gene. With 2 bases removed from V and 0 bases from J, the gap between germline ends came to 11 bases. Germline-derived CDR1 and CDR2 are SEHNR and FQNEAQ (reference sequence). CDR3 size: 15 residues. The CDR3 coding sequence is TGTGCCAGCAGCTTACTAGGTCTTAGCTCCTACGAGCAGTACTTC. Translated: CASSLLGLSSYEQYF.

The CDR3 sequence: CASSHIRDKNQPQHF. In nucleotides, the CDR3 is TGTGCCAGCAGTCATATACGTGACAAAAATCAGCCCCAGCATTTT. This chain joins TRBV6-2 or TRBV6-3 and TRBJ1-5, with unresolved D. Germline V gene data show CDR1 as MNHEY and CDR2 as SVGEGT. The CDR3 runs to 15 residues. The V gene lost 5 bases and the J gene lost 4 bases, with 15 bases spanning the gap.

This clone has just one count. The chain uses TRBV2 and TRBJ2-7, with 8 bases that match TRBD2. Germline lookup yields CDR1 SNHLY and CDR2 FYNNEI. V shed 7 bases, J shed 2 bases, and the junction held 4 bases outside the gene matches. The CDR3 runs 13 residues. In DNA form, the CDR3 reads TGTGCCAGCAACGGGGGGGCCGCCTACGAGCAGTACTTC. Amino acid sequence: CASNGGAAYEQYF. Complete variable domain (other parts from reference TRBV2 and TRBJ2-7): EPEVTQTPSHQVTQMGQEVILRCVPISNHLYFYWYRQILGQKVEFLVSFYNNEISEKSEIFDDQFSVERPDGSNFTLKIRSTKLEDSAMYFCASNGGAAYEQYFGPGTRLTVT.

This chain connects TRBV5-4 to TRBJ2-1; no definite D call. CDR3 length equals 12 residues. Per germline, CDR1 SGHNT and CDR2 YYREEE (reference sequence). Between the trimmed V and J ends, which lost 4 bases and 4 bases, there was a span of 6 bases. The CDR3 loop reads CASSQAYNEQFF. CDR3 in DNA: TGTGCCAGCAGCCAGGCATACAATGAGCAGTTCTTC.

This clone has a single count. V gene TRBV6-5 combines with J gene TRBJ1-6, with 10 bases matching TRBD1. Germline loops: CDR1 MNHEY, CDR2 SVGAGI. This CDR3 is built from 15 residues. The V and J ends lost 10 bases and 9 bases, in that order; junction bases with no gene match: 12. CDR3 in DNA: TGTGCCACACCGGGACAGGGGACCGATCGTTCACCCCTCCACTTT. Translating gives CATPGQGTDRSPLHF.

This sequence joins TRBV6-6 and TRBJ2-5; D not certain. V lost 0 bases and J lost 5, with 10 bases in between. The germline V gene has CDR1 MNHNY and CDR2 SVGAGI (reference sequence). The CDR3 totals 14 residues. The CDR3 is CASSYSSHGETQYF. CDR3 nucleotides: TGTGCCAGCAGTTACTCGAGCCACGGGGAGACCCAGTACTTC.

The rearrangement uses TRBV7-8 and TRBJ2-3; 7 bases fit TRBD2. Germline V CDR1 and CDR2: SGHVS, FQNEAQ. The junction had 3 bases not matched to a gene; V was cut back by 1 base and J by 5 bases. The CDR3 sequence is 14 residues long. CDR3 amino acids: CASSLVAGVDTQYF. In DNA form, the CDR3 reads TGTGCCAGCAGCTTAGTTGCGGGGGTAGATACGCAGTATTTT.

The chain uses TRBV4-3 and TRBJ1-2; D unresolved. Trimming removed 0 bases at V and 8 bases at J, with 19 bases between. The CDR3 covers 16 residues. Germline V gene data show CDR1 as LGHNA and CDR2 as YSLEER. The CDR3, as DNA: TGCGCCAGCAGCCAAGAGGGTGGCAGCGGGTATGGAGGCTACACCTTC. It specifies CASSQEGGSGYGGYTF.

The gene calls are TRBV12-3 or TRBV12-4 and TRBJ2-5, with TRBD2 as a possible D gene (5 bases). This CDR3 contains 13 residues. V was trimmed by 3 bases and J by 4 bases, leaving 9 bases between them. CDR3 nucleotide sequence: TGTGCCAGCAGTTTCAAACGGGGAGAGACCCAGTACTTC. Protein sequence: CASSFKRGETQYF.

V gene TRBV19 combines with J gene TRBJ1-6; 7 bases fit TRBD1. Germline CDR1 reads LNHDA; CDR2 reads SQIVND (reference sequence). The trim removed 7 bases at V and 9 bases at J, leaving 9 bases unmatched. The CDR3 consists of 14 residues. The CDR3 DNA follows: TGTGCCAGTACCACCGGGACAGCGATTTCACCCCTCCACTTT. It yields the protein CASTTGTAISPLHF. Full variable domain (missing parts from reference TRBV19 and TRBJ1-6): DGGITQSPKYLFRKEGQNVTLSCEQNLNHDAMYWYRQDPGQGLRLIYYSQIVNDFQKGDIAEGYSVSREKKESFPLTVTSAQKNPTAFYLCASTTGTAISPLHFGNGTRLTVT.

The chain has TRBV30 and TRBJ2-1, with TRBD2 matching 8 bases. The CDR3 covers 14 residues. Germline V gene lookup returns CDR1 GTSNPN and CDR2 SVGIG (reference sequence). The J segment lost 0 bases and the V segment lost 6 bases, leaving 4 bases of the junction unmatched. This CDR3 is CACSGGSSYNEQFF. CDR3 DNA sequence: TGTGCCTGCTCGGGAGGGAGCTCCTACAATGAGCAGTTCTTC.

The V and J genes are TRBV18 and TRBJ2-5; D call uncertain. The CDR3 consists of 15 residues. Germline CDR1 is KGHSH and CDR2 is LQKENI. Trimming took off 6 bases at V and 4 bases at J, with 18 bases between the two ends. CDR3 amino acids: CASSPRPQVGETQYF. The CDR3, as DNA: TGTGCCAGCTCCCCGAGACCCCAGGTAGGAGAGACCCAGTACTTC.

The CDR3 spells CASSPWSGGTYNEQFF. CDR3 nucleotides: TGCGCCAGCAGCCCGTGGAGCGGGGGGACTTACAATGAGCAGTTCTTC. V usage is TRBV4-3 and J usage is TRBJ2-1, with 9 nucleotides matching TRBD2. CDR3 length: 16 residues. The V and J ends lost 4 bases and 4 bases, in that order; junction bases with no gene match: 8. Germline V gives CDR1 LGHNA, CDR2 YSLEER.

The V call is TRBV5-6, the J call TRBJ2-5; 7 bases match TRBD2. V lost 1 base, J lost 5 bases, and 2 bases stayed unmatched. This CDR3 has 13 amino acids. Germline lookup yields CDR1 SGHDT and CDR2 YYEEEE. The CDR3 coding sequence is TGTGCCAGCAGCTTGCCCGGGAGGGAGACCCAGTACTTC. Translated, it gives CASSLPGRETQYF.

This rearrangement joins TRBV6-5 to TRBJ1-6; weak D call: TRBD1 (6 bases). Germline V lookup: CDR1 MNHEY, CDR2 SVGAGI. V was pared by 11 bases and J by 6 bases, with 20 bases between. This CDR3 contains 15 residues. The CDR3 DNA reads TGTGCCGCCGCCCCTTTCGGACAGATTAATTCACCCCTCCACTTT. It codes for CAAAPFGQINSPLHF.

The chain carries TRBV10-3 and TRBJ1-5, with D perhaps matching TRBD1 (6 bases). Looked up from germline, CDR1 is ENHRY and CDR2 is SYGVKD. CDR3 length: 14 amino acids. Trimming left V 0 bases short and J 6 bases short, with 9 bases between. The CDR3 is CAISESTGSQPQHF. DNA of the CDR3: TGTGCCATCAGTGAGTCTACAGGGAGTCAGCCCCAGCATTTT.

This rearrangement joins TRBV15 to TRBJ1-1, with 7 bases fitting TRBD1. CDR3 size: 12 residues. CDR1 and CDR2 (germline): LNHNV, YYDKDF (reference sequence). The trim removed 4 bases at V and 10 bases at J, leaving 6 bases unmatched. The CDR3: CATSTRAGGAFF. Here the CDR3 DNA reads TGTGCCACCAGCACAAGGGCAGGGGGAGCTTTCTTT. Full variable domain (outside the CDR3, taken from reference TRBV15 and TRBJ1-1): DAMVIQNPRYQVTQFGKPVTLSCSQTLNHNVMYWYQQKSSQAPKLLFHYYDKDFNNEADTPDNFQSRRPNTSFCFLDIRSPGLGDTAMYLCATSTRAGGAFFGQGTRLTVV.

V usage is TRBV5-1 and J usage is TRBJ1-5; D unclear. The CDR3 is 14 residues long. V was clipped by 2 bases and J by 3 bases, with 9 bases between them. Germline CDR1 is SGHRS and CDR2 is YFSETQ. CDR3: CASSFGGDNQPQHF. In DNA, the CDR3 is TGCGCCAGCAGCTTTGGCGGAGACAATCAGCCCCAGCATTTT.

The rearrangement joins TRBV4-1 to TRBJ1-1; no clear D gene. Germline CDR1 reads MGHRA; CDR2 reads YSYEKL. The V end was cut by 1 base, the J end by 2 bases, with 5 bases between. CDR3 size: 13 residues. The DNA for the CDR3 is TGCGCCAGCAGCCAAGGCTATAACACTGAAGCTTTCTTT. This sequence encodes CASSQGYNTEAFF.